This T cell receptor beta chain was obtained from a study of monozygotic twins with inflammatory bowel disease. Whole-study findings and limits: Varied immunosuppressive treatments among patients may have increased repertoire variability.

As concerns this clonotype: Antigen specificity is unknown.

This CDR3 is 14 amino acids long. After re-calling the 5' RACE reads, TCRdb lists one entry per CDR3 protein, DNA absent. The table lists approximately 100,000 distinct CDR3 sequences. What was sequenced was blood. The chain joins TRBV21-1 to TRBJ2-5; TCRdb selects TRBD2, and the lack of DNA leaves this call unchecked. TRBV21-1 is assigned pseudogene status. The TCR originated in a human donor with ulcerative colitis or Crohn's disease, or a healthy co-twin of an affected twin (not recorded which). CDR3: CASTRGTSGETQYF.